These T cell receptor beta chains were read from a single sample in a study of T cell clones after liver transplantation. TCRdb's copy holds only in-frame clones and misses some; the assay was immunoSEQ multiplex PCR. The profile shows 70,000 to 80,000 clones, about 92% of them singletons. This specimen was CD4+ T cells from blood, taken before liver transplant. The receptors were sampled from a human donor who received a liver transplant. Each CDR3 is given with its conserved first and last residue. The D gene is left open where the match is weak. Rows may omit the clone size; those that give it use once, few, many or a size class.

abundance	v_gene	j_gene	d_gene	CDR3nt	CDR3aa
-	TRBV7-2	TRBJ1-3	-	TGTGCCAGCAGCTTAGGCTTCAGGGGAAGAGGAAACACCATATATTTT	CASSLGFRGRGNTIYF
once	TRBV6-6	TRBJ2-1	-	TGTGCCAGCAGTTCCAGGGGCGATGAGCAGTTCTTC	CASSSRGDEQFF
once	TRBV5-6	TRBJ2-7	TRBD1	TGTGCCAGCAGCTTATTCGACAGGGAGACGTCCTACGAGCAGTACTTC	CASSLFDRETSYEQYF
-	TRBV7-7	TRBJ2-5	-	TGTGCTAGCAGCTTAGCCTACCAAGAGACCCAGTACTTC	CASSLAYQETQYF
-	TRBV6-1	TRBJ2-1	TRBD2	TGTGCCAGCTGGGCTAGCGGGAGGGTTGAGCAGTTCTTC	CASWASGRVEQFF
-	TRBV19	TRBJ2-1	TRBD2	TGTGCCAGTAGTCCCCGAGGACTAGCGGGCTACAATGAGCAGTTCTTC	CASSPRGLAGYNEQFF
-	TRBV5-1	TRBJ1-1	TRBD1	TGCGCCAGCAGCAATAGACAGGGGGCGGACACTGAAGCTTTCTTT	CASSNRQGADTEAFF
-	TRBV21-1	TRBJ2-3	-	TGTGCCAGCAGCACTCGCGGCAAGGGCACAGATACGCAGTATTTT	CASSTRGKGTDTQYF
-	TRBV19	TRBJ2-7	TRBD1	TGTGCCAGTAGTGGGCAAGACAGGGTTCAAAACGAGCAGTACTTC	CASSGQDRVQNEQYF
-	TRBV25-1	TRBJ1-6	-	TGTGCCAGCAGTGAACTCACAGGCCTAAATTCTCCCCTCCACTTT	CASSELTGLNSPLHF
-	TRBV18	TRBJ1-4	-	TGTGCCAGCTCACCAGGGGGGACGGGCGAAAAACTGTTTTTT	CASSPGGTGEKLFF
-	TRBV7-2	TRBJ2-7	TRBD2	TGTGCCAGCAGCTCGGCCGGGACTAGCTTTAAGGGGCAGTACTTC	CASSSAGTSFKGQYF
-	TRBV6-1	TRBJ2-7	-	TGTGCCAGCAGTGAACACGGCTACGAGCAGTACTTC	CASSEHGYEQYF
-	TRBV4-3	TRBJ2-1	TRBD2	TGCGCCAGCAGCCAAGAACAACCAGGGCTAGCGGATTACAATGAGCAGTTCTTC	CASSQEQPGLADYNEQFF
-	TRBV10-3	TRBJ1-1	TRBD1	TGTGCCATCAGTGAGTTGCGCCGGGACAGGGAAGGGCCTGAAGCTTTCTTT	CAISELRRDREGPEAFF
once	TRBV19	TRBJ2-2	-	TGTGCCAGTAGTGCCCCTGGAGGGGGCGGCTCCGGGGAGCTGTTTTTT	CASSAPGGGGSGELFF
-	TRBV5-5	TRBJ2-7	-	TGTGCCAGCAGCCGGACAAGTACCTACGAGCAGTACTTC	CASSRTSTYEQYF
-	TRBV11-3	TRBJ2-1	TRBD2	TGTGCCAGCAGCCCACTACGAGCGGGAGGGTACAATGAGCAGTTCTTC	CASSPLRAGGYNEQFF
-	TRBV29-1	TRBJ2-7	-	TGCAGCGCAGGGCGGGACAGTAGCCCCTACGAGCAGTACTTC	CSAGRDSSPYEQYF
once	TRBV23-1	TRBJ2-7	TRBD1	TGCGCCAGCAGACCCGGGACAGGGGACTCCTACGAGCAGTACTTC	CASRPGTGDSYEQYF
-	TRBV5-6	TRBJ1-1	-	TGTGCCAGCAGCTTGGGGGCAGGGGTCATGAACACTGAAGCTTTCTTT	CASSLGAGVMNTEAFF
-	TRBV6-5	TRBJ1-5	-	TGTGCCACCCGCCGGGGGAGGAATCAGCCCCAGCATTTT	CATRRGRNQPQHF
-	TRBV27	TRBJ2-4	-	TGTGCCAGCAGTTTTGGGGGCCCGCCGGGAAACATTCAGTACTTC	CASSFGGPPGNIQYF
-	TRBV27	TRBJ2-2	TRBD1	TGTGCCAGCAAGCTACAGGGGGCGCCCACCGGGGAGCTGTTTTTT	CASKLQGAPTGELFF
-	TRBV18	TRBJ1-2	-	TGTGCCAGCTCACCCCCCGGGATAAACTATGGCTACACCTTC	CASSPPGINYGYTF
-	TRBV5-6	TRBJ2-3	-	TGTGCCAGCAGCAAATTTACGGGAACCACAGATACGCAGTATTTT	CASSKFTGTTDTQYF
-	TRBV5-3	TRBJ2-2	-	TGTGCCAGAAGCCGGGACACCTACACCGGGGAGCTGTTTTTT	CARSRDTYTGELFF
-	TRBV7-2	TRBJ1-1	-	TGTGCCAGCAGCCCCCGGTCTCGTTGGGGGGGCCCCACTGAAGCTTTCTTT	CASSPRSRWGGPTEAFF
once	TRBV11-2	TRBJ1-2	TRBD1	TGTGCCAGCAGCTCGAGAACCGGGACAGGGGTTTCTCTTGGGGGCTACACCTTC	CASSSRTGTGVSLGGYTF
-	TRBV9	TRBJ2-7	-	TGTGCCAGCAGCCCCGGACTATTCTACGAGCAGTACTTC	CASSPGLFYEQYF
-	TRBV11-1	TRBJ2-7	-	TGTGCCAGCAGCTTAGCGGCGGGACGCTCCTACGAGCAGTACTTC	CASSLAAGRSYEQYF
-	TRBV9	TRBJ1-4	-	TGTGCCAGCAGCGTAGGACAGGCTAATGAAAAACTGTTTTTT	CASSVGQANEKLFF
-	TRBV7-8	TRBJ1-1	-	TGTGCCAGCCGAAAGGGAGTCAACACTGAAGCTTTCTTT	CASRKGVNTEAFF
-	TRBV5-1	TRBJ2-2	TRBD2	TGCGCCAGCAGCTTGGCCGCTAGCGGGGCGAACACCGGGGAGCTGTTTTTT	CASSLAASGANTGELFF
many	TRBV11-3	TRBJ2-1	TRBD2	TGTGCCAGCAGCTTAGAAGGGACTAGCGGGAGGAGTGAGCAGTTCTTC	CASSLEGTSGRSEQFF
-	TRBV12-5	TRBJ2-6	TRBD1	TGTGCTAGTGGACTCGTGGGACAGGAGACCTCTGGGGCCAACGTCCTGACTTTC	CASGLVGQETSGANVLTF
-	TRBV6-6	TRBJ1-5	-	TGTGCCAGCAGTTATCGGGAGGGAGGCAATCAGCCCCAGCATTTT	CASSYREGGNQPQHF
few	TRBV7-9	TRBJ1-1	-	TGTGCCAGCAGCTTAGTGGGGCAGGGGAGGGACACTGAAGCTTTCTTT	CASSLVGQGRDTEAFF
-	TRBV19	TRBJ2-7	TRBD2	TGTGCCAGTAGTGGCGGGACTAGCGGGACCACCTACGAGCAGTACTTC	CASSGGTSGTTYEQYF
-	TRBV5-1	TRBJ2-1	TRBD1	TGCGCCAGCAAACTCGAACAGGGGAACTGGGATGAGCAGTTCTTC	CASKLEQGNWDEQFF
-	TRBV7-2	TRBJ1-1	-	TGTGCCAGCAGCTTAGCGACGGGAGGGTCCACTGAAGCTTTCTTT	CASSLATGGSTEAFF
-	TRBV5-6	TRBJ2-5	-	TGTGCCAGCAGCACCGTACAGGGAAGCCAAGAGACCCAGTACTTC	CASSTVQGSQETQYF
-	TRBV5-1	TRBJ2-3	-	TGCGCCAGCAGCTTGGGTGGGGAGGCAGATACGCAGTATTTT	CASSLGGEADTQYF
-	TRBV19	TRBJ1-5	-	TGTGCCAGTAGTATGTCTAGGACTTATAGCAATCAGCCCCAGCATTTT	CASSMSRTYSNQPQHF
-	TRBV18	TRBJ2-7	-	TGTGCCAGCTCACCACTGGGCAACTCCTACGAGCAGTACTTC	CASSPLGNSYEQYF
-	TRBV27	TRBJ2-7	TRBD2	TGTGCCAGCAGTATAGGACTAGCGGAACCCTACGAGCAGTACTTC	CASSIGLAEPYEQYF
-	TRBV7-3	TRBJ2-3	TRBD1	TGTGCCAGCAGCTCGGGGACAGGCACAGATACGCAGTATTTT	CASSSGTGTDTQYF
once	TRBV28	TRBJ2-3	-	TGTGTCAGCAGTTTCCGTCAAGCCCTTAGCACAGATACGCAGTATTTT	CVSSFRQALSTDTQYF